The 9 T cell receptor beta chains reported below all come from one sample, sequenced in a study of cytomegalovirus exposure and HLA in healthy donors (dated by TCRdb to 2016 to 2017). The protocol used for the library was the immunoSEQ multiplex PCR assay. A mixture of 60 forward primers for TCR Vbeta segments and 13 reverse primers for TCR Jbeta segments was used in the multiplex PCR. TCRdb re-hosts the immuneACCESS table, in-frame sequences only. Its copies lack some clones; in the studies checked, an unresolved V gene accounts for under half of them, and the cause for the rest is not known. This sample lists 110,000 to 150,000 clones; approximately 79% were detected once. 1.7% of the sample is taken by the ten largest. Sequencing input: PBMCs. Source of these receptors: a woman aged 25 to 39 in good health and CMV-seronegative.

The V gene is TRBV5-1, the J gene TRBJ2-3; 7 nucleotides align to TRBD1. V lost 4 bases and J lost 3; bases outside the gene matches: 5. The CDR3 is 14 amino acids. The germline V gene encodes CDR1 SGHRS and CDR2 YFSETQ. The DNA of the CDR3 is TGCGCCAGCAGCCACCGGGACAGAACAGATACGCAGTATTTT. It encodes CASSHRDRTDTQYF.

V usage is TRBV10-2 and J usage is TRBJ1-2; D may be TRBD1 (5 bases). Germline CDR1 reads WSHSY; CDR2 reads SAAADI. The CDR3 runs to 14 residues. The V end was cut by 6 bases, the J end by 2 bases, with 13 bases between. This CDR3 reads CASSEYDSNYGYTF. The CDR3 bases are TGCGCCAGCAGCGAATATGACAGCAACTATGGCTACACCTTC.

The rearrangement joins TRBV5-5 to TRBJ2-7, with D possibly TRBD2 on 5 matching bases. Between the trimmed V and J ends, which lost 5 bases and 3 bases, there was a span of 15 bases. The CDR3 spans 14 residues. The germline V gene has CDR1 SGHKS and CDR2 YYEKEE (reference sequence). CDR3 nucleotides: TGTGCCAGCAGAGAGGGTCAGGTCGGCTACGAGCAGTACTTC. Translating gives CASREGQVGYEQYF. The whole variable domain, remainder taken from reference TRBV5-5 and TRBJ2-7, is DAGVTQSPTHLIKTRGQQVTLRCSPISGHKSVSWYQQVLGQGPQFIFQYYEKEERGRGNFPDRFSARQFPNYSSELNVNALLLGDSALYLCASREGQVGYEQYFGPGTRLTVT.

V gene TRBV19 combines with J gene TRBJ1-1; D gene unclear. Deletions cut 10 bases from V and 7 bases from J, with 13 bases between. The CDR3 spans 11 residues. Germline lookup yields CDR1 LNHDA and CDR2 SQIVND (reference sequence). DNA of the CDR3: TGTGCCATCATTGGCCCGATTGAAGCTTTCTTT. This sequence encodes CAIIGPIEAFF.

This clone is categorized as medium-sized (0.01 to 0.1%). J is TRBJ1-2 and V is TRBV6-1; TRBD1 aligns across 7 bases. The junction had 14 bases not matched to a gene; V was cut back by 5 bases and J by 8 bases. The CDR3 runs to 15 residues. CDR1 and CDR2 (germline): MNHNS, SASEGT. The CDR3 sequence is CASSPWDSALEGYTF. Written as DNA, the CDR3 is TGTGCCAGCAGTCCATGGGACAGCGCCCTGGAGGGCTACACCTTC.

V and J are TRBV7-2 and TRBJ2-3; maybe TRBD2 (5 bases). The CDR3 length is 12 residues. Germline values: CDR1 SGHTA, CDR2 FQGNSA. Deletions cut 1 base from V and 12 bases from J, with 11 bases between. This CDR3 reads CASSLDWTPQYF. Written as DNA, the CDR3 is TGTGCCAGCAGCTTAGACTGGACTCCCCAGTATTTT.

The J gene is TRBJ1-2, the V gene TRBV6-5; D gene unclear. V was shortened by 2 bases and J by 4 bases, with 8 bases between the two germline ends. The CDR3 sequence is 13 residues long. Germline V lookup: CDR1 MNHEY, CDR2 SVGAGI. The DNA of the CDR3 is TGTGCCAGCAGTTACGTCCAGTCCTATGGCTACACCTTC. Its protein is CASSYVQSYGYTF.

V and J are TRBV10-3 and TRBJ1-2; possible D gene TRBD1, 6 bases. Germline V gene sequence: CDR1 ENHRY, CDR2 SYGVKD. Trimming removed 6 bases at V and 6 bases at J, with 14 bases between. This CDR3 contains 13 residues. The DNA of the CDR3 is TGTGCCATCAGCGCCCAGGGGTCCGATGGCTACACCTTC. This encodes CAISAQGSDGYTF.

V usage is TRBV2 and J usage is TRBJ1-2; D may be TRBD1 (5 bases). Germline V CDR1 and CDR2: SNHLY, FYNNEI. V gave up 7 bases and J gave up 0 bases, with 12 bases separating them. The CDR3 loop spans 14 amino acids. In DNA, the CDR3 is TGTGCCAGCAAAGAGAAGACAGCTAACTATGGCTACACCTTC. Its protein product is CASKEKTANYGYTF.